The clone carrying this T cell receptor beta chain has more than one count but fewer than ten. The antigen remains undetermined. The sample is drawn from a study of T-cell memory formation after mild COVID-19. Study results and caveats: Confirmation of SARS-CoV-2 specificity was lacking for second-wave clones peaking day 37. Prior to infection, memory already included some responding clones, suggesting cross-reactive memory joined.

This CDR3 has 14 residues. Trimming took 0 bases from V and 4 from J, leaving 8 bases between them. In germline, CDR1 is LGHNA, CDR2 YNFKEQ. Sample barcodes and UMIs were carried by the TCR alpha and TCR beta cDNA libraries that 5'RACE generated with constant-segment primers. TCRdb itself ran the 5' RACE reads through MiXCR, one entry per CDR3 protein. Seen here are 300,000 to 400,000 distinct CDR3 sequences, about 15% observed once, and the top ten hold approximately 20%. The sequencing input was PBMCs or a T cell subset sorted from them (not recorded which). The TCR originated in a man aged 18 to 30 who had mild COVID-19 (a few samples of this study predate the infection). Cell type and time point are not known. The chain uses TRBV4-2 and TRBJ2-3; D gene uncertain. The chain's CDR3 is CASSQDGSADTQYF. The CDR3 DNA is TGTGCCAGCAGCCAAGATGGCAGCGCAGATACGCAGTATTTT.